This entry lists 29 T cell receptor beta chains sequenced from one sample in a study of cytomegalovirus exposure and HLA in healthy donors. 13 Jbeta primers and 60 Vbeta primers were used for the PCR. Data came from immunoSEQ multiplex PCR; TCRdb stores just in-frame clones and leaves some out. The repertoire consists of approximately 110,000 clones, with about 81% occurring once and the leading ten covering 0.9% to 1.2%. The specimen was PBMCs. The receptors come from a woman younger than 45 in good health and CMV-seronegative.

The chain links TRBV7-9 to TRBJ2-5, with TRBD2 identical over 10 bases. The germline V gene has CDR1 SEHNR and CDR2 FQNEAQ (reference sequence). With 2 bases clipped from V and 5 bases from J, the junction kept 8 bases outside the gene matches. This CDR3 spans 16 amino acids. The CDR3 reads CASSLYSGGAGETQYF. In DNA form, the CDR3 reads TGTGCCAGCAGCTTATACAGCGGGGGGGCAGGGGAGACCCAGTACTTC.

The chain employs TRBV29-1 and TRBJ2-7; 8 bases are a match to TRBD2. From germline, CDR1 is SQVTM and CDR2 ANQGSEA. The CDR3 contains 13 residues. Trimming cost V 7 bases and J 3 bases; bases outside gene matches: 8. This CDR3 reads CSGEGGGYYEQYF. CDR3 nucleotide sequence: TGCAGCGGTGAGGGCGGGGGGTACTACGAGCAGTACTTC.

The chain joins TRBV5-6 to TRBJ2-5; 7 bases match TRBD1. The J call may be in error: the DNA end matches TRBJ2-7 better. This CDR3 spans 15 amino acids. Germline V gene lookup returns CDR1 SGHDT and CDR2 YYEEEE. CDR3 region: CASSSRTGPLYEQYF. The DNA of the CDR3 is TGTGCCAGCAGCTCAAGGACAGGTCCCCTCTACGAGCAGTACTTC.

The rearrangement joins TRBV5-4 to TRBJ1-5, with TRBD1 matching over 7 bases. CDR3 size: 16 residues. The trim removed 4 bases at V and 4 bases at J, leaving 11 bases unmatched. Germline lookup yields CDR1 SGHNT and CDR2 YYREEE (reference sequence). CDR3: CASSISTGVGNQPQHF. The CDR3 DNA reads as TGTGCCAGCAGCATCTCTACAGGGGTTGGGAATCAGCCCCAGCATTTT.

The CDR3 reads CASVKDSIYNEQFF. Here the CDR3 DNA reads TGTGCCAGCGTAAAGGACAGCATTTACAATGAGCAGTTCTTC. This chain links TRBV11-3 with TRBJ2-1; a possible D gene is TRBD1 (6 bases). Germline V gene sequence: CDR1 SGHNT, CDR2 YENEEA. V was pared by 8 bases and J by 4 bases, with 15 bases between. This CDR3 spans 14 amino acids.

The DNA of the CDR3 is TGTGCCAGCAGTTTAAGGGAGACCGCCTACAATGAGCAGTTCTTC. This codes for CASSLRETAYNEQFF. The V gene is TRBV28, the J gene TRBJ2-1, with D possibly being TRBD2 (5 bases). CDR1 and CDR2 (germline): MDHEN, SYDVKM. The ends were cut back, 2 bases at V and 2 bases at J, with 10 bases in the middle. The length of the CDR3 is 15 residues.

V is TRBV27 and J is TRBJ1-5, with D unclear. The CDR3 extends over 15 amino acids. Germline values: CDR1 MNHEY, CDR2 SMNVEV (reference sequence). V gave up 0 bases and J gave up 4 bases, with 10 bases separating them. CDR3 residues: CASSLSGTGNQPQHF. The CDR3 region has the DNA TGTGCCAGCAGTTTATCGGGTACGGGGAATCAGCCCCAGCATTTT.

This chain links TRBV7-3 with TRBJ2-6, with D perhaps TRBD2 (5 bases). Trimming left V 5 bases short and J 0 bases short, with 17 bases between. The CDR3 covers 18 residues. Germline loops: CDR1 SGHTA, CDR2 FQGTGA. CDR3 protein: CASSLRGQASSGANVLTF. In DNA form, the CDR3 reads TGTGCCAGCAGCCTACGGGGTCAGGCCTCCTCTGGGGCCAACGTCCTGACTTTC.

This clone was seen just once. The chain employs TRBV4-1 and TRBJ2-5; possible D gene TRBD2, 6 bases. Matching the DNA end better, TRBJ2-7 makes the J call doubtful. The CDR3 is made up of 17 amino acids. Germline V gene lookup returns CDR1 MGHRA and CDR2 YSYEKL. The CDR3 DNA is TGCGCCAGCAGCCAAGTACTGGCCGGGGGACTCGACTACGAGCAGTACTTC. It translates to CASSQVLAGGLDYEQYF.

This clone was detected a few times. V is TRBV14 and J is TRBJ1-1, with D perhaps TRBD1 (5 bases). From germline, CDR1 is SGHDN and CDR2 FVKESK. Trimming left V 4 bases short and J 7 bases short, with 7 bases between. The CDR3 runs to 11 residues. The CDR3, as DNA: TGTGCCAGCAGCCGGGGCCTTGAAGCTTTCTTT. Translating gives CASSRGLEAFF.

The genes are TRBV25-1 and TRBJ1-1; D ambiguous. The V and J ends lost 5 bases and 3 bases respectively, with 10 bases between them. This CDR3 is built from 13 residues. Germline lookup yields CDR1 MGHDK and CDR2 SYGVNS. DNA for the CDR3: TGTGCCAGCAGTAGAGGGTGGGACACTGAAGCTTTCTTT. It encodes CASSRGWDTEAFF.

A few counts support this clone. The chain recombines TRBV15 with TRBJ2-7, with TRBD1 as a possible D gene (5 bases). Trimming took 5 bases from V and 3 from J, leaving 14 bases between them. CDR1 and CDR2 from the germline V gene are LNHNV and YYDKDF (reference sequence). The CDR3 loop spans 14 amino acids. The CDR3 is CATSQPGHLYEQYF. CDR3 in DNA: TGTGCCACCAGCCAACCAGGACACCTCTACGAGCAGTACTTC.

CDR3 nucleotides: TGTGCCAGCTCACCCTCGGAGGTAGCCTTAAACTACAATGAGCAGTTCTTC. It translates to CASSPSEVALNYNEQFF. This chain links TRBV18 with TRBJ2-1, with D maybe TRBD2 (5 bases). V lost 3 bases and J lost 3, with 18 bases in between. In germline, CDR1 is KGHSH, CDR2 LQKENI. The CDR3 sequence is 17 residues long.

This clone has only one observation. The chain joins TRBV12-5 to TRBJ2-1, with D possibly TRBD1 on 5 matching bases. This CDR3 spans 14 amino acids. Germline V gene sequence: CDR1 LGHNT, CDR2 FRNRAP. The V end was cut by 4 bases, the J end by 7 bases, with 14 bases between. The CDR3 DNA is TGTGCTAGTGGTTGGTTCAGGGTTTCGAATGAGCAGTTCTTC. Encoded protein: CASGWFRVSNEQFF.

The rearrangement uses TRBV7-8 and TRBJ2-1; 8 bases are shared with TRBD2. The J segment lost 6 bases and the V segment lost 3 bases, leaving 10 bases of the junction unmatched. This CDR3 spans 16 amino acids. Germline-derived CDR1 and CDR2 are SGHVS and FQNEAQ. The CDR3 nucleotides read TGTGCCAGCAGCTTGGAGTCGGGGGGGCCAGCCAATGAGCAGTTCTTC. Protein: CASSLESGGPANEQFF.

This clone has only one observation. The J gene is TRBJ1-2, the V gene TRBV30, with D unclear. V shed 0 bases and J shed 4 bases, with 9 bases lying between them. The germline CDR1 and CDR2 sequences are GTSNPN and SVGIG (reference sequence). CDR3 length: 13 residues. The CDR3 here is CAWSVQVSYGYTF. The CDR3 nucleotides read TGTGCCTGGAGTGTACAAGTTTCCTATGGCTACACCTTC. Full variable domain (outside the CDR3, taken from reference TRBV30 and TRBJ1-2): SQTIHQWPATLVQPVGSPLSLECTVEGTSNPNLYWYRQAAGRGLQLLFYSVGIGQISSEVPQNLSASRPQDRQFILSSKKLLLSDSGFYLCAWSVQVSYGYTFGSGTRLTVV.

This chain connects TRBV6-5 to TRBJ1-2; unclear D gene. This CDR3 comprises 13 residues. V lost 2 bases, J lost 7 bases, and 11 bases lay in between. CDR1 and CDR2 (germline): MNHEY, SVGAGI. CDR3 sequence: CASSYGLLGGYTF. CDR3 bases: TGTGCCAGCAGTTACGGGCTTCTTGGTGGCTACACCTTC.

The rearrangement uses TRBV4-1 and TRBJ2-2; D remains ambiguous. This CDR3 has 17 amino acids. Germline CDR1 is MGHRA and CDR2 is YSYEKL. The V end was cut by 2 bases, the J end by 6 bases, with 19 bases between. CDR3 nucleotides: TGCGCCAGCAGCCAACCAATTAGACAATTTAATGCCGGGGAGCTGTTTTTT. As protein: CASSQPIRQFNAGELFF.

The chain employs TRBV5-6 and TRBJ2-1; 7 bases fit TRBD2. The CDR3 length is 16 residues. Germline values: CDR1 SGHDT, CDR2 YYEEEE. The V and J ends lost 4 bases and 4 bases, in that order; junction bases with no gene match: 11. This chain's CDR3 is CASSGLGGTLYNEQFF. DNA of the CDR3: TGTGCCAGCAGCGGCCTCGGGGGGACTTTATACAATGAGCAGTTCTTC.

This sequence joins TRBV5-1 and TRBJ2-5; 8 bases fit TRBD1. Germline loops: CDR1 SGHRS, CDR2 YFSETQ. The CDR3 runs 16 residues. J gave up 5 bases and V 4 bases, and 13 bases lay outside the gene matches. CDR3 amino acids: CASSHSGQAKGETQYF. The DNA of the CDR3 is TGCGCCAGCAGCCACTCGGGACAGGCCAAGGGGGAGACCCAGTACTTC.

The V and J genes are TRBV7-8 and TRBJ1-1; D unresolved. Germline CDR1 SGHVS, CDR2 FQNEAQ. V lost 1 base and J lost 1, with 4 bases in between. The CDR3 loop spans 13 amino acids. The CDR3 DNA is TGTGCCAGCAGCTTAGGACAGAACACTGAAGCTTTCTTT. It codes for CASSLGQNTEAFF.

The chain uses TRBV30 and TRBJ1-5; the D gene is possibly TRBD1 (5 bases). Germline CDR1 is GTSNPN and CDR2 is SVGIG (reference sequence). The CDR3 extends over 13 amino acids. V was pared by 5 bases and J by 4 bases, with 12 bases between. This CDR3 reads CAWGSGGNQPQHF. The CDR3 DNA follows: TGTGCCTGGGGATCGGGGGGAAATCAGCCCCAGCATTTT.

V is TRBV23-1 and J is TRBJ1-2; no firm D call. TRBV23-1 is placed among ORFs of uncertain function. The CDR3 runs to 14 residues. V was pared by 0 bases and J by 4 bases, with 9 bases between. The CDR3 here is CASSQSAGTYGYTF. The DNA for the CDR3 is TGCGCCAGCAGTCAATCCGCAGGTACCTATGGCTACACCTTC.

The CDR3 DNA reads TGCGCCAGCAGTGCCAGGGTAGCTCAGCCCCAGCATTTT. This codes for CASSARVAQPQHF. The chain carries TRBV10-2 and TRBJ1-5; D might be TRBD1 (5 bases). Germline CDR1 and CDR2: WSHSY and SAAADI. The CDR3 runs to 13 residues. Trimming pared 4 bases from V and 6 bases from J, leaving 10 bases between.

In regard to this clone: One end of the junction does not line up with germline, which may come from a read error. V is TRBV7-7 and J is TRBJ2-1, with TRBD2 matching over 13 bases. Germline values: CDR1 SSHAT, CDR2 FNYEAQ (reference sequence). The CDR3 extends over 15 amino acids. As DNA, the CDR3 is TGTGCTAGCAGCCAACTAGCGGGGGGGCCTAATGAGCAGTTCTTC. This translates into CASSQLAGGPNEQFF.

This clone showed up just a few times. V is TRBV19 and J is TRBJ1-1; possibly TRBD1 for D (6 bases). V was clipped by 7 bases and J by 1 base, with 13 bases between them. Per the germline V gene, CDR1 is LNHDA and CDR2 is SQIVND (reference sequence). This CDR3 contains 14 residues. CDR3 sequence: CASTADRRNTEAFF. CDR3 bases: TGTGCCAGTACTGCGGACAGACGGAACACTGAAGCTTTCTTT. Based on the CDR3 plus reference TRBV19 and TRBJ1-1, the full variable domain is DGGITQSPKYLFRKEGQNVTLSCEQNLNHDAMYWYRQDPGQGLRLIYYSQIVNDFQKGDIAEGYSVSREKKESFPLTVTSAQKNPTAFYLCASTADRRNTEAFFGQGTRLTVV.

The V gene is TRBV7-2, the J gene TRBJ2-7, with a weak D call TRBD1 (7 bases). This CDR3 region has 15 residues. V lost 1 base and J 7 bases, leaving 17 bases between the germline ends. Germline V gives CDR1 SGHTA, CDR2 FQGNSA. The CDR3 loop is CASSLGGTVRGEQYF. CDR3 bases: TGTGCCAGCAGCTTAGGAGGGACAGTCCGGGGGGAGCAGTACTTC.

CDR3 bases: TGTGCCAGCTCACCACCGTACCGGGACGAGCAGTACTTC. Translated: CASSPPYRDEQYF. The rearrangement joins TRBV18 to TRBJ2-7; D uncertain. CDR3 size: 13 residues. From germline, CDR1 is KGHSH and CDR2 LQKENI. V dropped 0 bases and J dropped 5 bases, with 8 bases sitting between them.

The rearrangement links TRBV19 to TRBJ2-7, with D possibly being TRBD1 (6 bases). CDR1 LNHDA and CDR2 SQIVND come from the germline V gene (reference sequence). The CDR3 runs 15 residues. Trimming left V 3 bases short and J 5 bases short, with 17 bases between. This chain's CDR3 is CASSIGPPRGNEQYF. The CDR3, as DNA: TGTGCCAGTAGTATTGGACCCCCCAGGGGCAACGAGCAGTACTTC.